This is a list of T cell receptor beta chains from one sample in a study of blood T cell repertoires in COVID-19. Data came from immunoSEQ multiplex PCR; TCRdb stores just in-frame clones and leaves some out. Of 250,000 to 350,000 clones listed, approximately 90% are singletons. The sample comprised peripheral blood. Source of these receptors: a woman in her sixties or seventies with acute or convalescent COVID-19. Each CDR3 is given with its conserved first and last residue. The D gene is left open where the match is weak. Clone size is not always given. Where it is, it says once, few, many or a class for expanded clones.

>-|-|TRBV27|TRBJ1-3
CASAQGSGNTIYF
TGTGCCAGTGCACAGGGATCTGGAAACACCATATATTTT
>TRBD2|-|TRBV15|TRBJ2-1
CATSRDWGLAGGLGNEQFF
TGTGCCACCAGCAGAGATTGGGGACTAGCGGGGGGGCTGGGCAATGAGCAGTTCTTC
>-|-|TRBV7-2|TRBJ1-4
CASSLAWTPDEKLFF
TGTGCCAGCAGCTTAGCTTGGACACCTGATGAAAAACTGTTTTTT
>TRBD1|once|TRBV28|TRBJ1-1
CASRPPGQKNTEAFF
TGTGCCAGCAGACCCCCGGGACAGAAGAACACTGAAGCTTTCTTT
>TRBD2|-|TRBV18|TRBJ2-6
CASSPGGSSGANVLTF
TGTGCCAGCTCACCGGGGGGGAGCTCTGGGGCCAACGTCCTGACTTTC
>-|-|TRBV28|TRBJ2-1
CASSLTGNEQFF
TGTGCCAGCAGTTTGACAGGCAATGAGCAGTTCTTC
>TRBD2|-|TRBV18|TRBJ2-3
CAFRGGTDTQYF
TGTGCCTTCCGGGGGGGCACAGATACGCAGTATTTT
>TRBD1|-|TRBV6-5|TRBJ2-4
CASTQGDRGNIQYF
TGTGCCAGCACCCAGGGGGACAGGGGAAACATTCAGTACTTC
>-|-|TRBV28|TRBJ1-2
CASSDRRYGYTF
TGTGCCAGCAGCGACAGGAGATATGGCTACACCTTC
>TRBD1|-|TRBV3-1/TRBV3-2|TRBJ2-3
CASSQTQGFRTDTQYF
TGTGCCAGCAGCCAAACACAGGGGTTTCGCACAGATACGCAGTATTTT
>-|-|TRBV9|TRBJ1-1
CASSSRPSPDSEAFF
TGTGCCAGCAGCTCCCGCCCGAGCCCGGACTCTGAAGCTTTCTTT
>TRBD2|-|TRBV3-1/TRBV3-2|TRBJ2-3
CASSRTSGRVDTQYF
TGTGCCAGCAGCCGGACTAGCGGGAGGGTAGATACGCAGTATTTT
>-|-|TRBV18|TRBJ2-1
CASSPGGDEQFF
TGTGCCAGCTCACCAGGAGGGGATGAGCAGTTCTTC
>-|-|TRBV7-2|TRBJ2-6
CASNSGATGANVLTF
TGTGCCAGCAATAGTGGGGCGACTGGGGCCAACGTCCTGACTTTC
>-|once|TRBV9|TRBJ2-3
CASSGRSFQVTDTQYF
TGTGCCAGCAGCGGTCGATCTTTTCAGGTCACAGATACGCAGTATTTT
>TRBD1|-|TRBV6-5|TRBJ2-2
CASSYDRGNTGELFF
TGTGCCAGCAGTTATGACAGGGGTAACACCGGGGAGCTGTTTTTT
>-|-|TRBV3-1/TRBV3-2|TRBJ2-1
CASSQDRAGPEQFF
TGTGCCAGCAGCCAAGATAGGGCGGGTCCTGAGCAGTTCTTC
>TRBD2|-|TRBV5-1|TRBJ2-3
CASSLAGLVDTQYF
TGCGCCAGCAGCTTGGCCGGACTAGTCGATACGCAGTATTTT
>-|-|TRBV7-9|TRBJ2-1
CASSFGQPEQFF
TGTGCCAGCAGCTTCGGTCAACCTGAGCAGTTCTTC
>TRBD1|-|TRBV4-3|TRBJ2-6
CASSQESRGRFGANVLTF
TGCGCCAGCAGCCAAGAAAGCAGGGGGCGGTTTGGGGCCAACGTCCTGACTTTC
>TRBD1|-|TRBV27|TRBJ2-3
CASSFSTGPSTDTQYF
TGTGCCAGCAGTTTTTCGACAGGGCCAAGCACAGATACGCAGTATTTT
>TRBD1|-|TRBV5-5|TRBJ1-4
CASSFGTGAEKLFF
TGTGCCAGCAGCTTCGGGACAGGGGCTGAAAAACTGTTTTTT
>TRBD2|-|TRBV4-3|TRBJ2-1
CASSQEVVGLADNEQFF
TGCGCCAGCAGCCAAGAGGTTGTGGGTCTAGCGGACAATGAGCAGTTCTTC
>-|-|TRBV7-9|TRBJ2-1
CASSLGGHPFQFF
TGTGCCAGCAGCTTAGGGGGACACCCGTTTCAGTTCTTC
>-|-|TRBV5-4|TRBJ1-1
CASAVRGPNTEAFF
TGTGCCAGCGCCGTACGGGGTCCGAACACTGAAGCTTTCTTT
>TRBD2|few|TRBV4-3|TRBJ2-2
CASSRGALAGPNTGELFF
TGCGCCAGCAGCCGAGGGGCACTAGCGGGACCGAACACCGGGGAGCTGTTTTTT
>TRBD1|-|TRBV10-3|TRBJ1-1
CAIRRQGVEMNTEAFF
TGTGCCATCAGGAGACAGGGTGTTGAAATGAACACTGAAGCTTTCTTT